This TCR beta chain was identified in a study of T-cell memory formation after mild COVID-19. As for the study in general: Largely donor-specific sequence clusters came from a couple of donors. Study-wide points: From day 15 to 85, contracting clones were balanced between CD4 and CD8, whereas later expanders leaned toward CD4+. Some responding clones appeared in pre-infection memory, suggesting cross-reactive memory joined.

This clonotype was seen only a few times. Its antigen is unidentified. Constant-segment-primed 5'RACE gave TCR alpha and TCR beta cDNA libraries with sample barcodes and UMIs. Via MiXCR, TCRdb re-called the 5' RACE reads, giving one row per CDR3 protein. This table has 250,000 to 400,000 distinct CDR3 sequences, roughly 13% appearing once. Sequencing used PBMCs or a T cell subset sorted from them (not recorded which). The sequence came from a man younger than 35 who had mild COVID-19 (a few samples of this study predate the infection). Cell type and time point are not known.

The CDR3 loop reads CASSAGGQETQYF. The CDR3, as DNA: TGTGCCAGCAGCGCGGGGGGCCAAGAGACCCAGTACTTC. This chain connects TRBV7-9 to TRBJ2-5; TRBD2 aligns across 8 bases. CDR3 length: 13 amino acids. The trim removed 5 bases at V and 1 base at J, leaving 0 bases unmatched. Germline loops: CDR1 SEHNR, CDR2 FQNEAQ (reference sequence).